This T cell receptor (beta chain) appears in the sequencing data of a study of T cells in tumors after PD-1 blockade. Study at large: Each patient got pembrolizumab 200 mg every 3 weeks or cemiplimab 350 mg every 2 weeks. Daily vismodegib 150 mg continued in a subset of anti-PD-1-treated patients. On average, peripheral blood gave some 120,000 TCR templates and some 37,000 unique clonotypes.

TCRdb keeps only in-frame clones here, not all; method: immunoSEQ multiplex PCR. This table has approximately 6,200 clones, roughly 80% appearing once. Germline V lookup: CDR1 SGHRS, CDR2 YFSETQ. Trimming took 3 bases from V and 0 from J, leaving 9 bases between them. The CDR3 is 14 residues long. Genomic DNA template from tumor biopsies or peripheral blood, roughly 600 ng to 6,500 ng input. This clone is medium-sized (0.01 to 0.1%) in the sample. The V call is TRBV5-1, the J call TRBJ1-1; maybe TRBD1 (5 bases). This TCR derives from a human donor with advanced basal cell or squamous cell carcinoma (not recorded which). Here the sequenced sample was PBMCs, taken after anti-PD-1 therapy. CDR3 coding DNA: TGCGCCAGCAGCTCGGGACGGTTGAACACTGAAGCTTTCTTT. The encoded protein is CASSSGRLNTEAFF.